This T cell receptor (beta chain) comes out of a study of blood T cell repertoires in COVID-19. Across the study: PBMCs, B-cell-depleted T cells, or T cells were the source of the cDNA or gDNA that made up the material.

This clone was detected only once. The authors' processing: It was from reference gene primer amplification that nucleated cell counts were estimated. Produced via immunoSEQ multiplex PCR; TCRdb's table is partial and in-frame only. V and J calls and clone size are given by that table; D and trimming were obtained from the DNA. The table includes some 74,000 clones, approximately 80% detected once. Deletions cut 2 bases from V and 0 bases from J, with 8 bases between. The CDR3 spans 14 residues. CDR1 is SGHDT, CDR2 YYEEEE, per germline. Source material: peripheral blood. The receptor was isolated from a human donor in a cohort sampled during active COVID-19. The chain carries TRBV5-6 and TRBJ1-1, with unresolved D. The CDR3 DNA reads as TGTGCCAGCAGCTTATTACAGATGAACACTGAAGCTTTCTTT. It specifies CASSLLQMNTEAFF.